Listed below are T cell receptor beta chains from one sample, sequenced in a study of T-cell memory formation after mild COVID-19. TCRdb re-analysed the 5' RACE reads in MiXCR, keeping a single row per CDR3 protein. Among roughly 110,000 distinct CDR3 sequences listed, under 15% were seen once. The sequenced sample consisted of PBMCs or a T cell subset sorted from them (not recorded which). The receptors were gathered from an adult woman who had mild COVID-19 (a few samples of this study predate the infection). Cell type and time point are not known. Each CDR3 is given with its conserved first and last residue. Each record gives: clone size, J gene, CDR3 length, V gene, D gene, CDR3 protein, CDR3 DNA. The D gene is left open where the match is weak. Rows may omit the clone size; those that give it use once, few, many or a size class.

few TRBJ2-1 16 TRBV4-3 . CASSQQIHSSYNEQFF TGCGCCAGCAGCCAGCAGATCCATAGCTCCTACAATGAGCAGTTCTTC
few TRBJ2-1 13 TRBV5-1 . CASSSGANNEQFF TGCGCCAGCAGCTCGGGGGCCAACAATGAGCAGTTCTTC
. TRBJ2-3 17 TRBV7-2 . CASTLGGGAPSTDTQYF TGTGCCAGCACTTTAGGAGGGGGCGCTCCTTCCACAGATACGCAGTATTTT
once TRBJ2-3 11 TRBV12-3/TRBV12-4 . CASRRRDTQYF TGTGCCAGCAGACGAAGAGATACGCAGTATTTT
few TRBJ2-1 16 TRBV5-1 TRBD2 CASSLVGPSGRDEQFF TGCGCCAGCAGCTTGGTAGGGCCTAGCGGGAGAGATGAGCAGTTCTTC
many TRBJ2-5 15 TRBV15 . CATSRDQGPQETQYF TGTGCCACCAGCAGAGATCAGGGACCGCAAGAGACCCAGTACTTC
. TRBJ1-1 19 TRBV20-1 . CSARPRVGTTQRLNTEAFF TGCAGTGCTAGACCGAGGGTGGGGACAACACAAAGATTGAACACTGAAGCTTTCTTT
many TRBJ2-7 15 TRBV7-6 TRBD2 CASSLGEGASGEQYF TGTGCCAGCAGCTTAGGGGAGGGAGCCTCTGGGGAGCAGTACTTC
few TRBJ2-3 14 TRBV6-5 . CASSPGLGTDTQYF TGTGCCAGCAGTCCGGGACTCGGCACAGATACGCAGTATTTT
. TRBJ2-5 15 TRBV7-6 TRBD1 CASSSWTGAQETQYF TGTGCCAGCAGTTCCTGGACAGGGGCCCAAGAGACCCAGTACTTC
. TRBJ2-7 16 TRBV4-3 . CASSQVSGEFAYEQYF TGCGCCAGCAGCCAAGTGTCAGGGGAATTCGCCTACGAGCAGTACTTC
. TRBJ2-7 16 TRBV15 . CATRQAIGGLSYEQYF TGTGCCACCAGACAGGCCATCGGAGGTCTCTCCTACGAGCAGTACTTC
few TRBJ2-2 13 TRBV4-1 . CASSQVGTGELFF TGCGCCAGCAGCCAAGTCGGCACCGGGGAGCTGTTTTTT
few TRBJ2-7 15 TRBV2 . CASSERSDNSYEQYF TGTGCCAGCAGTGAAAGGAGTGATAATTCCTACGAGCAGTACTTC
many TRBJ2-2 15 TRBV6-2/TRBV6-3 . CASTITGTRFGELFF TGTGCCAGCACCATTACGGGAACGAGGTTCGGGGAGCTGTTTTTT
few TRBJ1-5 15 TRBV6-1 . CASTFWTDPNQPQHF TGTGCCAGCACTTTCTGGACAGATCCAAATCAGCCCCAGCATTTT
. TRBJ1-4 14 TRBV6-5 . CASTDLQGGEKLFF TGCGCCAGCACCGACCTCCAGGGCGGTGAAAAACTGTTTTTT
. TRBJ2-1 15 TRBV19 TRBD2 CASSPRTSGLDEQFF TGTGCCAGTAGTCCCCGGACTAGTGGTTTGGATGAGCAGTTCTTC
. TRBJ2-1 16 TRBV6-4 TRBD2 CASSPGLAGSEGEQFF TGTGCCAGCAGTCCGGGACTAGCGGGGTCGGAAGGTGAGCAGTTCTTC
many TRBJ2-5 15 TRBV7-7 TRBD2 CASSFRLAGGETQYF TGTGCCAGCAGCTTCAGACTAGCGGGGGGAGAGACCCAGTACTTC
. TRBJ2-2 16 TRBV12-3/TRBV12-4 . CASSPLGDSNTGELFF TGTGCCAGCAGTCCCTTAGGAGATTCGAACACCGGGGAGCTGTTTTTT
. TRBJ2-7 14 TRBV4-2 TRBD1 CASSPTGTGHEQYF TGTGCCAGCAGCCCCACCGGGACAGGCCACGAGCAGTACTTC
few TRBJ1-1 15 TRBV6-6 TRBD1 CASSRTGGVGTEAFF TGTGCCAGCAGTCGTACAGGGGGCGTCGGCACTGAAGCTTTCTTT
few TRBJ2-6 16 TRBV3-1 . CASSQDSGVGANVLTF TGTGCCAGCAGCCAAGATTCGGGGGTTGGGGCCAACGTCCTGACTTTC
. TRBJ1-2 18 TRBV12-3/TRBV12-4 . CASSRPTDQRTEIYGYTF TGTGCCAGCTCCAGACCTACGGACCAAAGGACAGAAATATATGGCTACACCTTC
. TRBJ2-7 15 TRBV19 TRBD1 CASSIVGTGAYEQYF TGTGCCAGTAGTATAGTAGGGACAGGGGCCTACGAGCAGTACTTC
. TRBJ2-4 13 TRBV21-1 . CATITLAKNIQYF TGTGCCACCATAACTCTGGCCAAAAACATTCAGTACTTC
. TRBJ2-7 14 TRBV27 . CASSLSSGPSEQYF TGTGCCAGCAGTTTATCGTCTGGGCCCTCCGAGCAGTACTTC
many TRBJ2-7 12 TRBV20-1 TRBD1 CSARDRGYEQYF TGCAGTGCTAGGGACAGGGGCTACGAGCAGTACTTC
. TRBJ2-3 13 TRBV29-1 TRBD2 CSAGEGLGDTQYF TGCAGCGCGGGGGAGGGCCTAGGAGATACGCAGTATTTT
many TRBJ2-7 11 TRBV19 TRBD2 CASSAGGEQYF TGTGCCAGTAGCGCCGGGGGGGAGCAGTACTTC
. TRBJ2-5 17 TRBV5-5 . CASSLVFLVTKQETQYF TGTGCCAGCAGCTTGGTTTTTCTTGTAACCAAACAAGAGACCCAGTACTTC
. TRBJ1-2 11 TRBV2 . CASSEMRDYTF TGTGCCAGCAGTGAAATGCGGGACTACACCTTC
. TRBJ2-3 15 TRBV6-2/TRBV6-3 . CASSYSGGATDTQYF TGTGCCAGCAGTTACTCTGGAGGGGCTACAGATACGCAGTATTTT
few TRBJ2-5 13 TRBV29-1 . CSVVSGTQETQYF TGCAGCGTTGTATCAGGGACCCAAGAGACCCAGTACTTC
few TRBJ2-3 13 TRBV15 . CATRETLADTQYF TGTGCCACCAGGGAAACTCTGGCAGATACGCAGTATTTT
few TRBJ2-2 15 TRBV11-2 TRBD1 CASSFWTGNTGELFF TGTGCCAGCAGCTTTTGGACAGGGAACACCGGGGAGCTGTTTTTT
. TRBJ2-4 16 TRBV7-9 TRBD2 CASSLRSGGAEDIQYF TGTGCCAGCAGCTTACGAAGCGGGGGGGCCGAGGACATTCAGTACTTC
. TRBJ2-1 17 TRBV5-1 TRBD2 CASSSLAGFSGVGEQFF TGCGCCAGCAGCTCGCTAGCGGGATTTTCTGGGGTAGGTGAGCAGTTCTTC
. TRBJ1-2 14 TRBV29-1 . CSVEDRGPLYGYTF TGCAGCGTTGAAGATCGAGGGCCTTTGTATGGCTACACCTTC
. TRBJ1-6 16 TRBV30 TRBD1 CAWSVGTARYNSPLHF TGTGCCTGGAGTGTGGGGACAGCAAGATATAATTCACCCCTCCACTTT
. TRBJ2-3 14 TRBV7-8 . CASSLLPLTDTQYF TGTGCCAGCAGCCTCCTTCCTCTCACAGATACGCAGTATTTT